This T cell receptor beta chain was observed in a study of T cells after yellow fever vaccination. The study's findings and limits: After the booster, around 95% of CD4 and roughly nine tenths of CD8 primary-response clones were re-detected.

In making TCR cDNA, 5'RACE template switching added a universal primer site and UMIs to it. TCRdb re-called the 5' RACE reads through MiXCR, storing one row per CDR3 protein. The sample gives 310,000 or so distinct CDR3 sequences, approximately 3.8% of which show up once; about a quarter is in the top ten. The germline V gene has CDR1 MNHNY and CDR2 SVGAGI (reference sequence). The V gene lost 6 bases and the J gene lost 3 bases, with 15 bases spanning the gap. This CDR3 has 15 amino acids. This clonotype was counted ten times or more. No antigen is known for it. Sequencing used PBMCs, obtained on the day of the yellow fever booster vaccination. V gene TRBV6-6 combines with J gene TRBJ2-1, with a tentative D call TRBD2 (5 bases). This clonotype originated in a man aged 18 to 29 who received the YFV17D yellow fever vaccine. CDR3 coding DNA: TGTGCCAGCAGCACTTCCGGGGAAAACTACAATGAGCAGTTCTTC. Protein product: CASSTSGENYNEQFF.